This paragraph reports one T cell receptor beta chain. The CDR3 has 14 residues. Between the trimmed V and J ends, which lost 3 bases and 5 bases, there was a span of 10 bases. The germline V gene has CDR1 LNHDA and CDR2 SQIVND (reference sequence). Sequencing used immunoSEQ multiplex PCR; TCRdb keeps in-frame clones, though not all of them. The repertoire has about 980,000 clones, around three quarters of them found once; the top ten carry about 1.5%. The data are from a study of shared clonotypes between healthy human individuals. This clonotype was sampled from a man younger than 35 in good health. The rearrangement links TRBV19 to TRBJ2-2; TRBD1 might be the D (5 bases). The specimen sequenced was memory CD4+ T cells sorted from blood. Regarding subset: CD45RA-negative fraction. CDR3 protein: CASSIEGVTGELFF. The CDR3 DNA is TGTGCCAGTAGTATTGAAGGGGTTACCGGGGAGCTGTTTTTT.